What follows describes a single TCR beta chain. Its specificity is unknown. The V gene's germline CDR1 is SGHRS and CDR2 YFSETQ. V was trimmed by 3 bases and J by 4 bases, leaving 2 bases between them. CDR3 length: 11 residues. The record originates from a study of T cell clonotyping in hematopoietic cell transplantation. The protocol was immunoSEQ multiplex PCR, while the TCRdb copy is restricted to in-frame clones and leaves out a portion. Of tens of thousands of clones in the sample, 90% to 97% were seen once. Study outcomes and limitations: After transplant, recipient diversity fell while pathologically expanded clonotypes grew through day 180.

Time point: recipient sample about 28 days before transplant, after cytoreduction. The TCR originated in a woman between 50 and 59 years old with acute myeloid leukemia. Some clones in this sample may be carry-over from other donors' samples. The sequencing here drew on peripheral blood mononuclear cells, taken before stem cell transplant. The gene calls are TRBV5-1 and TRBJ1-3, with D unclear. The CDR3: CASSSGNTIYF. In DNA, the CDR3 is TGCGCCAGCAGCTCGGGAAACACCATATATTTT.